This TCR beta chain was sequenced in a study of STAT5B mutations in CD4+ large granular lymphocyte leukemia. Germline lookup yields CDR1 MNHEY and CDR2 SMNVEV (reference sequence). The CDR3 totals 16 residues. With V trimmed by 8 bases and J by 1 base, 8 bases remained unmatched. Produced via immunoSEQ multiplex PCR; TCRdb's table is partial and in-frame only. The repertoire includes around 9,000 clones, around 85% of them detected once, and about 75% sits in the top ten. The sequence was obtained from a man aged 60 to 69 with CD4+ T-cell large granular lymphocyte leukemia. This chain joins TRBV27 and TRBJ2-3, with 11 positions matching TRBD2. The sample was PBMCs. CDR3 in DNA: TGTGCCAGCTGGACAGAGGGACTAGCGGGCACAGATACGCAGTATTTT. It yields the protein CASWTEGLAGTDTQYF.